This T cell receptor (beta chain) was identified during a study of vaccination and CD4 T cells after COVID-19. Study-level information: The interval from dose two to post-vaccine sampling had a median of approximately 73 days, and it ranged from 14 to 241.

The germline CDR1 and CDR2 sequences are MDHEN and SYDVKM. The V end was cut by 6 bases, the J end by 4 bases, with 7 bases between. The CDR3 has 12 residues. MiXCR was run by TCRdb on the PCR reads, yielding one entry per CDR3 protein. This table holds just over 20,000 distinct CDR3 sequences, roughly 50% found once. On this clonotype itself: The target antigen is unknown.

Study-level points and caveats: Recorded median SARS-CoV-2-reactive clonotype numbers increased from about 20 to 38 without reaching significance.

The sequence was collected from a human donor who had recovered from COVID-19. Specimen: CD4+ T cells from blood, collected before SARS-CoV-2 vaccination. The gene calls are TRBV28 and TRBJ2-1; D gene uncertain. The CDR3 nucleotides read TGTGCCAGCAGGACAACATACAATGAGCAGTTCTTC. Translating it yields CASRTTYNEQFF.